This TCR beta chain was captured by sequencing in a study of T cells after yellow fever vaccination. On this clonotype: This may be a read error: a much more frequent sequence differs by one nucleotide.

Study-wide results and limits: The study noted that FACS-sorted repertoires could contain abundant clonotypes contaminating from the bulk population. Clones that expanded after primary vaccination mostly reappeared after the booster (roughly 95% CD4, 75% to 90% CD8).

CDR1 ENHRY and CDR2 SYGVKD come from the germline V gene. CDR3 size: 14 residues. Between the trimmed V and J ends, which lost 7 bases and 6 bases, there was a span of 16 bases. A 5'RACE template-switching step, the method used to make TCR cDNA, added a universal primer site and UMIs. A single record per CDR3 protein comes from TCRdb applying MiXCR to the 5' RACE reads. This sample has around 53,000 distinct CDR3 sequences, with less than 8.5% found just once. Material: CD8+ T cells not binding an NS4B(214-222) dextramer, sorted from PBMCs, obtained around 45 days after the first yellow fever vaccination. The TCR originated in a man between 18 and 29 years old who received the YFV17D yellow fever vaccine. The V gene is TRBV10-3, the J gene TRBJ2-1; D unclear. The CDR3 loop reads CAIILRAEANEQFF. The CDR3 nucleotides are TGTGCCATCATCCTCCGGGCCGAGGCCAATGAGCAGTTCTTC.